Presented here are 3 T cell receptor beta chains from one specimen sequenced in a study of immune evolution from preneoplasia to lung adenocarcinoma. The table came from immunoSEQ multiplex PCR; TCRdb's copy has only in-frame clones and leaves some out. The sample holds roughly 6,100 clones, approximately 78% seen once. The sequencing sample was made of FFPE adjacent normal lung tissue. The source is a donor at least 70 years old with lung adenocarcinoma.

This chain connects TRBV6-5 to TRBJ1-2; D might be TRBD1 (6 bases). This CDR3 has 14 residues. Germline assignment: CDR1 MNHEY and CDR2 SVGAGI. The V gene lost 2 bases and the J gene lost 3 bases, with 10 bases spanning the gap. CDR3 region: CASSYRGNDYGYTF. CDR3 nucleotides: TGTGCCAGCAGTTACAGGGGGAACGACTATGGCTACACCTTC.

The J gene is TRBJ2-3, the V gene TRBV28; 8 nucleotides line up with TRBD1. CDR1 and CDR2 from the germline V gene are MDHEN and SYDVKM. This CDR3 comprises 15 residues. J was trimmed by 5 bases and V by 3 bases; bases with no gene match: 7. CDR3: CASSFGQGSGDTQYF. The CDR3 DNA sequence: TGTGCCAGCAGTTTCGGACAGGGTTCCGGAGATACGCAGTATTTT.

The chain employs TRBV7-9 and TRBJ2-7; the match to TRBD2 covers 14 bases. CDR1 and CDR2 from the germline V gene are SEHNR and FQNEAQ (reference sequence). V lost 5 bases and J lost 6; bases outside the gene matches: 9. The CDR3 contains 16 residues. The CDR3 spells CASSGRLAGGPFEQYF. The DNA for the CDR3 is TGTGCCAGCAGCGGAAGACTAGCGGGAGGGCCTTTCGAGCAGTACTTC.